This T cell receptor beta chain appears in the sequencing data of a study of T cells in Graves' hyperthyroidism and ophthalmopathy (dated by TCRdb to between 2018 and 2021). Regarding the study in general: Peripheral blood was sampled at the time of initial diagnosis, prior to any treatment. TCR V-J signatures able to tell the groups apart were searched for in a discovery cohort of some 100 patients, of whom 40 to 45 had Graves' ophthalmopathy and more than 55 had stable Graves' hyperthyroidism. Whether ophthalmopathy could be predicted prospectively was tested in an independent validation cohort made up of about 20 hyperthyroidism patients plus 17 patients who later progressed to ophthalmopathy. The 100 or so discovery patients were randomly split 7:3 into training and test sets. The study also compared thyroid tissue and blood T-cell repertoires from 6 or 7 Graves' hyperthyroidism patients. Once sampling was done, hyperthyroidism patients were given methimazole at a starting dose of 30 mg daily, whereas ophthalmopathy patients were given high-dose intravenous methylprednisolone. TCR Vbeta CDR3 sequencing of some 140 peripheral blood samples (roughly 41 ophthalmopathy, 75 to 85 hyperthyroidism and around 17 progressor patients) is reported in the paper.

Moderately to severely active disease, a Clinical Activity Score of at least 3, a NOSPECS grade of at least 4, and a duration under 3 months were present in ophthalmopathy patients. Patients with uncontrolled infections, other autoimmune diseases, pregnancy or lactation were excluded. Diagnoses were established on the basis of clinical symptoms, serum thyroxine and TRAb, thyroid ultrasound, and orbital computed tomography. PBMCs were isolated from roughly 10 ml of fresh peripheral blood by Ficoll-Paque density gradient centrifugation. Total RNA was extracted using Trizol reagent, and RNA quality was assessed on an Agilent 2100 Bioanalyzer. What the study reported, not specific to this receptor: In validation, the model predicted progression to ophthalmopathy with over 65% sensitivity and 72% to 85% specificity, a median of approximately 6.7 months before onset. A 13 V-J signature model separated ophthalmopathy from stable hyperthyroidism, with 87.88% sensitivity and about 81% specificity in cross-validation and 80%/75% in testing. No statistical method was used to set the sample size in advance, and investigators knew the group allocation. Most expanded thyroid clonotypes (frequency above 0.001) were also detected in blood, suggesting blood repertoires may reflect thyroid immune responses.

Amplification of TCR beta CDR3 regions was carried out from RNA transcripts. A first-round RT-PCR of the TCR CDR3 used the HTBI primer set with the Qiagen OneStep RT-PCR kit. The libraries were constructed in a second round of multiplex PCR and then size-selected and purified. The libraries were sequenced on an Illumina HiSeq2000 using paired-end 100 bp reads. Under the source paper's analysis protocol: SOAPnuke was used to process the raw data, throwing out any read that contained adapters or uncalled bases, had a mean Phred below 15, or lacked an exact constant-primer or identifier match. COPE v1.2.5 was used to merge the high-quality paired reads, and each unique nucleotide sequence was defined as a clonotype. MiTCR v1.1 was used to align the clonotypes against IMGT TRBV, TRBD and TRBJ reference segments. The analysis was restricted to V-J combinations with a frequency above 0.0001, which together covered about 99% of the repertoires. A TCS score was defined as the ratio between F50 (clonal expansion) and ExV (chaos), using BLOSUM62-based TCRdist between CDR3 peptides within each V-J. Welch's t-statistics and random forest reduced around 550 V-J features to 13, which were used in a naive Bayes classifier (R e1071). TCRdb trimmed public reads at Q25 via fastp, called clones via MiXCR and kept in-frame beta chains. Identical CDR3 proteins give one entry, which carries the most common genes and DNA. The V and J calls reflect TCRdb's pipeline rather than the authors' work. Present in this sample are about 270,000 distinct CDR3 sequences, about 20% of which were seen just once. Jointly, the top ten make up roughly 60% of the sample.

This clonotype has a count of ten or more. Its recognized antigen is unknown. Base qualities are not recorded, but no much larger clone differs from it by a single base. The CDR3 holds 13 amino acids from the cysteine to the phenylalanine. Of all the DNA, just the CDR3 is kept, 39 bases in frame from base 1. V lost 6 bases and J lost 5 bases; the stretch between them is 14 bases long. CDR1 and CDR2 (DFQATT, SNEGSKA) derive from the germline V gene (reference sequence). The receptor chain draws on TRBV20-1 and TRBJ2-4, with the D gene not clear enough to name. What was sequenced was blood. The receptor was derived from a man between 25 and 39 years old with Graves' ophthalmopathy. In nucleotide form, the sequence is TGCAGTGCCCGTGAACCAATCGAAAACATTCAGTACTTC. This gives the protein CSAREPIENIQYF.